The 27 T cell receptor beta chains presented below share a single source sample, sequenced in a study of cytomegalovirus exposure and HLA in healthy donors. Use of 60 Vbeta and 13 Jbeta primers characterized the PCR. TCRdb's copy holds only in-frame clones and misses some; the assay was immunoSEQ multiplex PCR. Counted here are 160,000 or so clones, approximately 80% occurring once; the ten biggest clones make up 6.5% to 9%. Sequencing was performed on PBMCs. The receptor source for this set is a woman between 40 and 50 years old in good health and CMV-seropositive.

The chain carries TRBV6-4 and TRBJ2-7, with 9 bases identical to TRBD2. CDR1 is MRHNA, CDR2 SNTAGT, per germline. The CDR3 is made up of 13 amino acids. Trimming cost V 4 bases and J 6 bases; bases outside gene matches: 4. In DNA, the CDR3 is TGTGCCAGCAGTGTATCTAGCGGGACCGAGCAGTACTTC. It translates to CASSVSSGTEQYF.

This sequence joins TRBV14 and TRBJ1-1, with 8 nucleotides matching TRBD1. There are 12 residues in the CDR3. V was pared by 3 bases and J by 7 bases, with 1 base of the junction left unmatched. Germline V gene sequence: CDR1 SGHDN, CDR2 FVKESK. The CDR3 region has the DNA TGTGCCAGCAGCCAGGGACAGGTTGAAGCTTTCTTT. Its translation is CASSQGQVEAFF.

The chain uses TRBV28 and TRBJ1-5; possibly TRBD1 for D (5 bases). Trimming shortened V by 3 bases and J by 6 bases, and 9 bases separated the two germline ends. This CDR3 region has 13 residues. Germline loops: CDR1 MDHEN, CDR2 SYDVKM. The CDR3 DNA reads TGTGCCAGCAGTTTGGGGGGGGTTCAGCCCCAGCATTTT. This sequence encodes CASSLGGVQPQHF.

V usage is TRBV5-4 and J usage is TRBJ2-2; 8 nucleotides match TRBD2. Germline loops: CDR1 SGHNT, CDR2 YYREEE (reference sequence). Trimming removed 3 bases from V and 5 bases from J; junction bases left unmatched: 3. This CDR3 region has 14 residues. The CDR3 DNA reads TGTGCCAGCAGCTCACCGGGGGGGACCGGGGAGCTGTTTTTT. It codes for CASSSPGGTGELFF. Looking up the rest from reference TRBV5-4 and TRBJ2-2 gives the full variable domain: ETGVTQSPTHLIKTRGQQVTLRCSSQSGHNTVSWYQQALGQGPQFIFQYYREEENGRGNFPPRFSGLQFPNYSSELNVNALELDDSALYLCASSSPGGTGELFFGEGSRLTVL.

The chain couples TRBV29-1 to TRBJ2-2, with D tentatively TRBD2 (6 bases). Germline-derived CDR1 and CDR2 are SQVTM and ANQGSEA. V was pared by 7 bases and J by 6 bases, with 12 bases between. The CDR3 has 12 residues. CDR3 coding DNA: TGCAGCGCGAAGGAGGGAGCCGGGGAGCTGTTTTTT. Its translation is CSAKEGAGELFF.

This chain links TRBV28 with TRBJ2-3, with 8 bases that match TRBD1. The CDR3 runs 13 residues. CDR1 is MDHEN, CDR2 SYDVKM, per germline. V gave up 8 bases and J gave up 3 bases; unmatched junction bases: 4. The CDR3 nucleotides are TGTGCCAGCGGACAGGGCGGGACAGATACGCAGTATTTT. Amino acids: CASGQGGTDTQYF.

The chain recombines TRBV9 with TRBJ2-2; no clear D gene. Trimming took off 0 bases at V and 0 bases at J, with 6 bases between the two ends. Germline lookup yields CDR1 SGDLS and CDR2 YYNGEE. CDR3 size: 15 residues. CDR3 sequence reads: CASSVAAANTGELFF. CDR3 nucleotides: TGTGCCAGCAGCGTAGCTGCAGCGAACACCGGGGAGCTGTTTTTT.

V is TRBV18 and J is TRBJ2-7; D is possibly TRBD1 (6 bases). This CDR3 comprises 13 residues. Trimming took off 2 bases at V and 3 bases at J, with 8 bases between the two ends. CDR1 and CDR2 (germline): KGHSH, LQKENI. In nucleotides, the CDR3 is TGTGCCAGCTCACCAGAACAGGGCTACGAGCAGTACTTC. This gives the protein CASSPEQGYEQYF. Complete variable domain (other parts from reference TRBV18 and TRBJ2-7): NAGVMQNPRHLVRRRGQEARLRCSPMKGHSHVYWYRQLPEEGLKFMVYLQKENIIDESGMPKERFSAEFPKEGPSILRIQQVVRGDSAAYFCASSPEQGYEQYFGPGTRLTVT.

V usage is TRBV6-4 and J usage is TRBJ1-6; D is possibly TRBD1 (5 bases). CDR3 length: 13 amino acids. Germline CDR1 and CDR2: MRHNA and SNTAGT. Trimming removed 5 bases from V and 8 bases from J, with 10 bases in between. CDR3 sequence: CASSSGFDSPLHF. The CDR3 region has the DNA TGTGCCAGCAGTTCAGGGTTCGATTCACCCCTCCACTTT.

V usage is TRBV6-5 and J usage is TRBJ2-2, with TRBD2 identical over 11 bases. The CDR3 covers 15 residues. With V trimmed by 4 bases and J by 5 bases, 3 bases remained unmatched. From germline, CDR1 is MNHEY and CDR2 SVGAGI. CDR3 amino acids: CASSLLAGETGELFF. The CDR3 DNA reads TGTGCCAGCAGTTTACTAGCGGGGGAAACCGGGGAGCTGTTTTTT.

The rearrangement uses TRBV5-1 and TRBJ1-1; 12 bases line up with TRBD1. The CDR3 length is 15 residues. V shed 4 bases, J shed 9 bases, and the junction held 10 bases outside the gene matches. Germline assignment: CDR1 SGHRS and CDR2 YFSETQ. The CDR3 DNA is TGCGCCAGCAGCGCCACCGGGACAGGGGGCCGGAAAGCTTTCTTT. This codes for CASSATGTGGRKAFF.

The rearrangement joins TRBV6-6 to TRBJ1-2, with TRBD1 identical over 9 bases. V lost 2 bases to trimming and J lost 8 bases; unmatched junction nucleotides: 6. The CDR3 is 14 residues long. In germline, CDR1 is MNHNY, CDR2 SVGAGI (reference sequence). This chain's CDR3 is CASSYAGTGIGYTF. The CDR3 DNA reads TGTGCCAGCAGTTACGCGGGGACAGGGATCGGCTACACCTTC.

The chain has TRBV5-6 and TRBJ2-2; D remains unclear. This CDR3 region has 15 residues. The V gene lost 3 bases and the J gene lost 1 base, with 10 bases spanning the gap. The V gene's germline CDR1 is SGHDT and CDR2 YYEEEE. CDR3 sequence: CASSSAVKNTGELFF. The DNA for the CDR3 is TGTGCCAGCAGCTCCGCAGTAAAGAACACCGGGGAGCTGTTTTTT.

J is TRBJ2-7 and V is TRBV27, with no clear D. Germline loops: CDR1 MNHEY, CDR2 SMNVEV (reference sequence). Trimming removed 5 bases from V and 13 bases from J, with 12 bases in between. The CDR3 sequence is 10 residues long. The CDR3 nucleotides read TGTGCCAGCAGTCCGCAGGAAGCTTACTTC. This translates into CASSPQEAYF.

V usage is TRBV10-3 and J usage is TRBJ2-3; tentatively, D is TRBD1 (6 bases). Trimming took off 7 bases at V and 5 bases at J, with 16 bases between the two ends. The CDR3 is 14 residues long. The germline V gene has CDR1 ENHRY and CDR2 SYGVKD. For the CDR3, the DNA is TGTGCCATCAACCTCTCAGGGGCTGGAGATACGCAGTATTTT. This codes for CAINLSGAGDTQYF.

V and J are TRBV2 and TRBJ1-1; possible D gene TRBD1, 5 bases. The CDR3 covers 11 residues. Trimming removed 3 bases at V and 7 bases at J, with 6 bases between. CDR1 is SNHLY, CDR2 FYNNEI, per germline. CDR3 sequence: CASSETDEAFF. The CDR3 nucleotides are TGTGCCAGCAGTGAGACAGATGAAGCTTTCTTT. The variable domain in full, with the rest retrieved from reference TRBV2 and TRBJ1-1, is EPEVTQTPSHQVTQMGQEVILRCVPISNHLYFYWYRQILGQKVEFLVSFYNNEISEKSEIFDDQFSVERPDGSNFTLKIRSTKLEDSAMYFCASSETDEAFFGQGTRLTVV.

The V and J genes are TRBV28 and TRBJ1-4, with 8 bases aligning to TRBD1. Germline V gene lookup returns CDR1 MDHEN and CDR2 SYDVKM. V lost 7 bases, J lost 4 bases, and 8 bases stayed unmatched. The CDR3 runs to 15 residues. The CDR3 sequence is CASTRGQGYNEKLFF. The CDR3 DNA is TGTGCCAGCACCCGTGGACAGGGCTATAATGAAAAACTGTTTTTT.

The J gene is TRBJ1-1, the V gene TRBV4-1; 11 bases match TRBD1. The CDR3 sequence is 16 residues long. Trimming took 5 bases from V and 5 from J; bases not matched to a gene: 10. The V gene's germline CDR1 is MGHRA and CDR2 YSYEKL. The CDR3 DNA reads as TGCGCCAGCAGCTTTCTTCCGGGACAGGGGGAAACTGAAGCTTTCTTT. This encodes CASSFLPGQGETEAFF.

This chain links TRBV7-9 with TRBJ2-4; 9 nucleotides align to TRBD1. Trimming removed 4 bases from V and 12 bases from J; junction bases left unmatched: 10. The CDR3 extends over 14 amino acids. CDR1 is SEHNR, CDR2 FQNEAQ, per germline (reference sequence). The CDR3 protein is CASSSGQGIHSQYF. In nucleotides, the CDR3 is TGTGCCAGCAGCTCGGGACAGGGTATACACAGTCAGTACTTC. The complete variable domain, with remaining parts taken from reference TRBV7-9 and TRBJ2-4, reads DTGVSQNPRHKITKRGQNVTFRCDPISEHNRLYWYRQTLGQGPEFLTYFQNEAQLEKSRLLSDRFSAERPKGSFSTLEIQRTEQGDSAMYLCASSSGQGIHSQYFGAGTRLSVL.

CDR3 amino acids: CASSPRTSGNEQFF. In DNA, the CDR3 is TGTGCCAGCAGCCCCCGGACTAGCGGAAATGAGCAGTTCTTC. This chain uses TRBV5-4 with TRBJ2-1; 10 nucleotides line up with TRBD2. The CDR3 consists of 14 residues. CDR1 is SGHNT and CDR2 is YYREEE in the germline V gene (reference sequence). J lost 7 bases, V lost 4 bases, and 5 bases had no gene match. The full variable domain, rest sourced from reference TRBV5-4 and TRBJ2-1, is ETGVTQSPTHLIKTRGQQVTLRCSSQSGHNTVSWYQQALGQGPQFIFQYYREEENGRGNFPPRFSGLQFPNYSSELNVNALELDDSALYLCASSPRTSGNEQFFGPGTRLTVL.

V usage is TRBV19 and J usage is TRBJ1-2, with D unresolved. Germline assignment: CDR1 LNHDA and CDR2 SQIVND (reference sequence). V was pared by 3 bases and J by 2 bases, with 10 bases between. The CDR3 sequence is 14 residues long. CDR3 DNA sequence: TGTGCCAGTAGTATTCGAGGGCAGAACTATGGCTACACCTTC. The encoded protein is CASSIRGQNYGYTF.

The rearrangement uses TRBV7-2 and TRBJ2-2; 7 bases align to TRBD1. The germline V gene encodes CDR1 SGHTA and CDR2 FQGNSA. The V segment lost 5 bases and the J segment 5 bases; nucleotides outside the gene matches: 5. The CDR3 loop spans 14 amino acids. CDR3 sequence: CASSPKTGTGELFF. CDR3 bases: TGTGCCAGCAGCCCCAAGACAGGGACCGGGGAGCTGTTTTTT.

The chain uses TRBV5-4 and TRBJ1-2; no clear D. Germline V gene data show CDR1 as SGHNT and CDR2 as YYREEE (reference sequence). The CDR3 has 15 residues. Trimming pared 0 bases from V and 8 bases from J, leaving 17 bases between. In DNA form, the CDR3 reads TGTGCCAGCAGCTTGGTCCAGGCCATCTCTAACGGCTACACCTTC. Translating it yields CASSLVQAISNGYTF.

This sequence joins TRBV5-1 and TRBJ2-1, with D maybe TRBD1 (5 bases). Germline loops: CDR1 SGHRS, CDR2 YFSETQ. V shed 0 bases and J shed 8 bases, with 15 bases lying between them. The CDR3 covers 15 residues. CDR3 in amino acids: CASSLAGQGLHEQFF. CDR3 DNA sequence: TGCGCCAGCAGCTTGGCCGGGCAGGGTCTCCATGAGCAGTTCTTC.

CDR3 in DNA: TGCGCCAGCAGGTCTAGCGGGGGGGCCACAGATACGCAGTATTTT. Translation: CASRSSGGATDTQYF. This chain joins TRBV10-2 and TRBJ2-3; 12 bases match TRBD2. There are 15 residues in the CDR3. Germline V CDR1 and CDR2: WSHSY, SAAADI. After removal of 6 bases from V and 2 bases from J, the junction contained 3 bases not matched to a gene.

The rearrangement links TRBV5-6 to TRBJ1-1, with D maybe TRBD1 (5 bases). The CDR3 has 15 amino acids. Trimming pared 1 base from V and 0 bases from J, leaving 10 bases between. Germline CDR1 and CDR2: SGHDT and YYEEEE. The chain's CDR3 is CASSLTGFMNTEAFF. The CDR3 DNA sequence: TGTGCCAGCAGCTTGACAGGATTCATGAACACTGAAGCTTTCTTT. The whole variable domain, remainder taken from reference TRBV5-6 and TRBJ1-1, is DAGVTQSPTHLIKTRGQQVTLRCSPKSGHDTVSWYQQALGQGPQFIFQYYEEEERQRGNFPDRFSGHQFPNYSSELNVNALLLGDSALYLCASSLTGFMNTEAFFGQGTRLTVV.

Of note for this clone: Different DNA sequences within this sample yield the same CDR3. This chain joins TRBV30 and TRBJ1-1; TRBD1 might be the D (5 bases). In germline, CDR1 is GTSNPN, CDR2 SVGIG (reference sequence). Trimming cost V 2 bases and J 7 bases, with 8 bases left between them. The CDR3 has 11 amino acids. The CDR3 spells CAWSPGGEAFF. CDR3 sequence (DNA): TGTGCCTGGAGTCCGGGGGGTGAAGCTTTCTTT.